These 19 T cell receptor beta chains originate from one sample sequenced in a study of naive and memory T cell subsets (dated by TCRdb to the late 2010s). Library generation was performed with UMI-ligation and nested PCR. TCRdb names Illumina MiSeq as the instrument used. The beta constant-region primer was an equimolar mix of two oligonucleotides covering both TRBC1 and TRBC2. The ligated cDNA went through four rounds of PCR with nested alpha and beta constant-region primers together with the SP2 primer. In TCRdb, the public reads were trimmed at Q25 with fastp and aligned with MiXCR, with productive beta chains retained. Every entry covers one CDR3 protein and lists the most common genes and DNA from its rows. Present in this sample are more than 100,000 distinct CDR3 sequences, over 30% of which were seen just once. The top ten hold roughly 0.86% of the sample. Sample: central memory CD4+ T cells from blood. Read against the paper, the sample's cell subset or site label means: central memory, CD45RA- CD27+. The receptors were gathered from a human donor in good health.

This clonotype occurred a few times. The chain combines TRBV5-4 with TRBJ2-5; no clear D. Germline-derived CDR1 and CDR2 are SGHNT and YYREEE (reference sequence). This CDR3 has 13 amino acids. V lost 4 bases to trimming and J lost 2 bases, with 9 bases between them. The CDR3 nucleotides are TGTGCCAGCAGCCCCGGGCTGCAAGAGACCCAGTACTTC. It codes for CASSPGLQETQYF. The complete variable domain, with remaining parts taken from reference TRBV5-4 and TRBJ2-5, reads ETGVTQSPTHLIKTRGQQVTLRCSSQSGHNTVSWYQQALGQGPQFIFQYYREEENGRGNFPPRFSGLQFPNYSSELNVNALELDDSALYLCASSPGLQETQYFGPGTRLLVL.

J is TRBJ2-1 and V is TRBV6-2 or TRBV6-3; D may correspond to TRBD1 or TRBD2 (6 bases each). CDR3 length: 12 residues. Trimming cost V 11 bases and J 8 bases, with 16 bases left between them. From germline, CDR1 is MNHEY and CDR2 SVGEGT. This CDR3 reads CAGKGGGDEQFF. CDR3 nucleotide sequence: TGTGCCGGAAAGGGGGGTGGAGATGAGCAGTTCTTC.

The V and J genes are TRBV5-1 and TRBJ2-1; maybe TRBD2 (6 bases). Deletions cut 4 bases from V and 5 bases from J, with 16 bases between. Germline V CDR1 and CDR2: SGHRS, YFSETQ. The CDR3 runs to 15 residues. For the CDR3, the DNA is TGCGCCAGCAGCCCGGGGGTGCTAGCGAACAATGAGCAGTTCTTC. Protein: CASSPGVLANNEQFF.

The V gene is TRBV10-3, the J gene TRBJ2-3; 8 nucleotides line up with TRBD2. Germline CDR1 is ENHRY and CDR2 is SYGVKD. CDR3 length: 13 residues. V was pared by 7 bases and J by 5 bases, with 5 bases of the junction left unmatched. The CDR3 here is CAINWREEDTQYF. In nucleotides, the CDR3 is TGTGCCATCAACTGGCGGGAGGAAGATACGCAGTATTTT.

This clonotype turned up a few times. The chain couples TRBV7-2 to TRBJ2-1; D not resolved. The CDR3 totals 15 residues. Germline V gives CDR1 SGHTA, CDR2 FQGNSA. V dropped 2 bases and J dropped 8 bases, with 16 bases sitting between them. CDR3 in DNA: TGTGCCAGCAGCTTATCTGGGCGGCCGGGTGATGAGCAGTTCTTC. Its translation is CASSLSGRPGDEQFF. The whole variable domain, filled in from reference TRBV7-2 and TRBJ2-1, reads GAGVSQSPSNKVTEKGKDVELRCDPISGHTALYWYRQSLGQGLEFLIYFQGNSAPDKSGLPSDRFSAERTGGSVSTLTIQRTQQEDSAVYLCASSLSGRPGDEQFFGPGTRLTVL.

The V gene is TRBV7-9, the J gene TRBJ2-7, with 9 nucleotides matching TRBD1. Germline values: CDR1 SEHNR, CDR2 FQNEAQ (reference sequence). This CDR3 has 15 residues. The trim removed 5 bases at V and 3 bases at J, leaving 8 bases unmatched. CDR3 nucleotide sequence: TGTGCCAGCAGCCCGACACGGGGACAGGGCTACGAGCAGTACTTC. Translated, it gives CASSPTRGQGYEQYF.

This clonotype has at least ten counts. The CDR3 nucleotides are TGTGCCAGCAGCTTACAACTAGCGGGAGGCCCAGATACGCAGTATTTT. This codes for CASSLQLAGGPDTQYF. V is TRBV7-2 and J is TRBJ2-3, with TRBD2 matching 12 bases. The CDR3 has 16 amino acids. In germline, CDR1 is SGHTA, CDR2 FQGNSA. The V segment lost 2 bases and the J segment 4 bases; nucleotides outside the gene matches: 4.

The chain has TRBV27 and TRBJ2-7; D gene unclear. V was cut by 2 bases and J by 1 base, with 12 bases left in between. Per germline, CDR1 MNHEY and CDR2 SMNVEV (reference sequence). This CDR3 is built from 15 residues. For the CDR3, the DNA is TGTGCCAGCAGTTTAAACCCTTTACGATCCTACGAGCAGTACTTC. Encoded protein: CASSLNPLRSYEQYF.

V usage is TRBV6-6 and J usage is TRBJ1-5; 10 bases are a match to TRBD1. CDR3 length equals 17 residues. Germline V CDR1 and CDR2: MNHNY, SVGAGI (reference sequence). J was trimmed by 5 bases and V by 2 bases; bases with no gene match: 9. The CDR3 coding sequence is TGTGCCAGCAGTTACGACTGGGACAGGGGAGGGTATCAGCCCCAGCATTTT. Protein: CASSYDWDRGGYQPQHF.

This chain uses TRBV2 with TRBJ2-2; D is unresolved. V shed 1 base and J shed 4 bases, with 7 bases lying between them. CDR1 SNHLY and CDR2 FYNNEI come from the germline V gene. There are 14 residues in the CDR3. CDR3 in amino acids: CASSEGYITGELFF. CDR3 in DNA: TGTGCCAGCAGTGAAGGATACATCACCGGGGAGCTGTTTTTT.

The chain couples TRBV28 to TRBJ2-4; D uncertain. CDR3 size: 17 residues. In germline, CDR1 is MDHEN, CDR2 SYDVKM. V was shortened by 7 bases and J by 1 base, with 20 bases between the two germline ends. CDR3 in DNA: TGTGCCAGCATTAGCAGGTGGGGTGGTATGGCCAAAAACATTCAGTACTTC. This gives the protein CASISRWGGMAKNIQYF.

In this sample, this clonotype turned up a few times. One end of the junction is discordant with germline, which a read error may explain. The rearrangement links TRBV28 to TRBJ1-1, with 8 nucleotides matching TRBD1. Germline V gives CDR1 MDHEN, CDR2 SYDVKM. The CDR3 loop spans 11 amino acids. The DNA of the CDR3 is TGTGCCAGCAGCTCCTCGTCCGACAGGGGCTTT. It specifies CASSSSSDRGF.

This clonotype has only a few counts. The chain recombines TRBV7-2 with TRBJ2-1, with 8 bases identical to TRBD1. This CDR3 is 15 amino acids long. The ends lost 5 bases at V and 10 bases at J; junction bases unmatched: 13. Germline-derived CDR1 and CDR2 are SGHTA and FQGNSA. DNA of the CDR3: TGTGCCAGCAGCAATTCAGCCGGGACAGGTTTGGAGCAGTTCTTC. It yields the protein CASSNSAGTGLEQFF. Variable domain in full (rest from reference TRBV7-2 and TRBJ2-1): GAGVSQSPSNKVTEKGKDVELRCDPISGHTALYWYRQSLGQGLEFLIYFQGNSAPDKSGLPSDRFSAERTGGSVSTLTIQRTQQEDSAVYLCASSNSAGTGLEQFFGPGTRLTVL.

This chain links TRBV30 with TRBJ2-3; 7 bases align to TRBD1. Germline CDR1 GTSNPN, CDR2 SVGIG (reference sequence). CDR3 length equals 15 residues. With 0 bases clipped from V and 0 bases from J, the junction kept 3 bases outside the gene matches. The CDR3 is CAWSVKTGSTDTQYF. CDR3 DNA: TGTGCCTGGAGTGTCAAGACAGGGAGCACAGATACGCAGTATTTT.

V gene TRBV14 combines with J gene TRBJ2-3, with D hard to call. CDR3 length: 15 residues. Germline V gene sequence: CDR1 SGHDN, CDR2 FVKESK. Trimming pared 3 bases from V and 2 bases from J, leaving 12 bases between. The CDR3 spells CASSQRGSPTDTQYF. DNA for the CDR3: TGTGCCAGCAGCCAGAGAGGATCCCCCACAGATACGCAGTATTTT.

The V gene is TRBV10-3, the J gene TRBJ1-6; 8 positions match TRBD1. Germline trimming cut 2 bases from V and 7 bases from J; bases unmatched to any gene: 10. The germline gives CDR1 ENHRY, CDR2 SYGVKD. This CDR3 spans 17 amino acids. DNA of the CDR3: TGTGCCATCAGTGAGGGTACCGGGACAGGAGGCAATTCACCCCTCCACTTT. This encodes CAISEGTGTGGNSPLHF.

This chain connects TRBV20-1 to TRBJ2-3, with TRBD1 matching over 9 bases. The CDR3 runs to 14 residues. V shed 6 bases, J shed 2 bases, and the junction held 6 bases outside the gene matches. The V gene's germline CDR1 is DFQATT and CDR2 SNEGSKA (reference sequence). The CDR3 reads CSATGTGNTDTQYF. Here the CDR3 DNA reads TGCAGTGCAACCGGGACAGGGAACACAGATACGCAGTATTTT.

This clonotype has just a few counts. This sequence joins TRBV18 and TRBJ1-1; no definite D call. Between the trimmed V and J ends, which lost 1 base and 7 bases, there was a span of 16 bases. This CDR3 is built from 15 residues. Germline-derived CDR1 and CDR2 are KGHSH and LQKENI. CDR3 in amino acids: CASSPRAGGQDEAFF. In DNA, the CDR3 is TGTGCCAGCTCACCACGGGCAGGAGGCCAAGATGAAGCTTTCTTT.

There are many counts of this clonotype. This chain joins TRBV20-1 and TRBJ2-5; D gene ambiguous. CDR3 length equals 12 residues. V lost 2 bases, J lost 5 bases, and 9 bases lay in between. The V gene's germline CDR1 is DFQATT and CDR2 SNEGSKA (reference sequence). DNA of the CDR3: TGCAGTGCTAGACTAGTCGCTGAGACCCAGTACTTC. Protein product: CSARLVAETQYF.